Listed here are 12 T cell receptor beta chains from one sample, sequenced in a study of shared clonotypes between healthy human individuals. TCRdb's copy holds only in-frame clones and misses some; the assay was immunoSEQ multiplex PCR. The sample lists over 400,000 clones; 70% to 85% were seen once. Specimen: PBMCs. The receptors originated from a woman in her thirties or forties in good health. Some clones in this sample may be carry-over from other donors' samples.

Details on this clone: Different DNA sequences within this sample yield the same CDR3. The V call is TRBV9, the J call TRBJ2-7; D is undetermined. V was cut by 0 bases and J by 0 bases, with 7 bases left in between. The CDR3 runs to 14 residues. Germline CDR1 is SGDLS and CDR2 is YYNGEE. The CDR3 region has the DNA TGTGCCAGCAGCGTAGATCACAGCTCCTACGAGCAGTACTTC. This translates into CASSVDHSSYEQYF.

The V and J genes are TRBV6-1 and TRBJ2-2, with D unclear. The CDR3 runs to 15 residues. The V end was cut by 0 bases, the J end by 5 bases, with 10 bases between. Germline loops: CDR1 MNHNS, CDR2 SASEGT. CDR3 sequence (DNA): TGTGCCAGCAGTGAAGCAGACGTGGGTACCGGGGAGCTGTTTTTT. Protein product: CASSEADVGTGELFF.

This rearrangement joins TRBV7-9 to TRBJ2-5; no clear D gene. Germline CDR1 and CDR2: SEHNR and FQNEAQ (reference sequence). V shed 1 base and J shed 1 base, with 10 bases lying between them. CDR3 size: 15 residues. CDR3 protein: CASSLGVTTQETQYF. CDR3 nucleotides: TGTGCCAGCAGCTTAGGGGTCACGACCCAAGAGACCCAGTACTTC.

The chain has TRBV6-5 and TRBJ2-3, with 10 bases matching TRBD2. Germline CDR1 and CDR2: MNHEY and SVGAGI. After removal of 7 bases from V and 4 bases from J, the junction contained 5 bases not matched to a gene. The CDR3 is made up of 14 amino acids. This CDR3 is CASTPSGSSDTQYF. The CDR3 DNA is TGTGCCAGCACCCCTAGCGGGAGCTCAGATACGCAGTATTTT.

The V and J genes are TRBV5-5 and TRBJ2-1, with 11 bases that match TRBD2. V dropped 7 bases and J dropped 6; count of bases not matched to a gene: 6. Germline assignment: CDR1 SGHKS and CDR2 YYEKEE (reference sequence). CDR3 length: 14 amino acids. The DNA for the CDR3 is TGTGCCAGCGCCACTAGCGGGAGCGGCAATGAGCAGTTCTTC. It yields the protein CASATSGSGNEQFF.

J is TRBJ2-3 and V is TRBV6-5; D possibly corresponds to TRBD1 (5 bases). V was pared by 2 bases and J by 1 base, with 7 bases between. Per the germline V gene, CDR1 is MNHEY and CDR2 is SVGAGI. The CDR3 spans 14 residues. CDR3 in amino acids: CASSYARGTDTQYF. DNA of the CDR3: TGTGCCAGCAGTTACGCCAGGGGCACAGATACGCAGTATTTT.

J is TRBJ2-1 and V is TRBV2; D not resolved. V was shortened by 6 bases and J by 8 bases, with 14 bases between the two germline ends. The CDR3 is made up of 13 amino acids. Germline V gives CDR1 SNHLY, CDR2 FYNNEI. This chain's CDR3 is CASRGTLWDEQFF. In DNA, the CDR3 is TGTGCCAGCAGGGGCACCCTCTGGGATGAGCAGTTCTTC. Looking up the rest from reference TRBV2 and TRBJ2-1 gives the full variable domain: EPEVTQTPSHQVTQMGQEVILRCVPISNHLYFYWYRQILGQKVEFLVSFYNNEISEKSEIFDDQFSVERPDGSNFTLKIRSTKLEDSAMYFCASRGTLWDEQFFGPGTRLTVL.

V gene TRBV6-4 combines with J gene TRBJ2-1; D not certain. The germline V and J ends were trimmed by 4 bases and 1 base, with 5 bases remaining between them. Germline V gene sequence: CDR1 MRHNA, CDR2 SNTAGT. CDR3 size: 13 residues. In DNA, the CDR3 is TGTGCCAGCAGTGTTGAATCCTACAATGAGCAGTTCTTC. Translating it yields CASSVESYNEQFF.

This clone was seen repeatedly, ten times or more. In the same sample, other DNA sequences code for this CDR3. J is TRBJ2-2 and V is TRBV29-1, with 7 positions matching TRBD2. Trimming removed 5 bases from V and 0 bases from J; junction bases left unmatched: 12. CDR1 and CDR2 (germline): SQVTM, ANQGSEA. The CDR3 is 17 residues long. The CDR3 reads CSVMGGSFPSNTGELFF. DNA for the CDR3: TGCAGCGTTATGGGGGGGTCTTTTCCTTCGAACACCGGGGAGCTGTTTTTT.

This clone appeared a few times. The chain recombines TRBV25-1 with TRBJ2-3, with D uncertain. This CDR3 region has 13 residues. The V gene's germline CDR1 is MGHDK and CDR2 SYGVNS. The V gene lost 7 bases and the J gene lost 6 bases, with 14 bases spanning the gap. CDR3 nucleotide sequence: TGTGCCAGCACGTCTGGCTTTAGGGATACGCAGTATTTT. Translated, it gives CASTSGFRDTQYF.

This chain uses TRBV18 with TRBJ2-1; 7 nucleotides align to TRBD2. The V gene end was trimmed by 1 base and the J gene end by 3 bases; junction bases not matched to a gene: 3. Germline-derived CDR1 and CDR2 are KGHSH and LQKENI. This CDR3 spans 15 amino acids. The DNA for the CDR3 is TGTGCCAGCTCACCACGTCGGGAGGACTACAATGAGCAGTTCTTC. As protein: CASSPRREDYNEQFF.

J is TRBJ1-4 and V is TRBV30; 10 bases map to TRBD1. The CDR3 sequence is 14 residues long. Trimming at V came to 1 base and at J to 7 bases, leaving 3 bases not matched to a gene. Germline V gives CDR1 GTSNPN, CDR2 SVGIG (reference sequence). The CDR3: CAWSDGTGAEKLFF. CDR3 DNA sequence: TGTGCCTGGAGTGACGGGACAGGGGCTGAAAAACTGTTTTTT.